The source of this T cell receptor beta chain is a study of T cell responses to AZD1222 COVID-19 vaccine (dated by TCRdb to the early 2020s). About the full investigation: AZD1222 recipients whose second dose came at about 4 weeks and those whose second dose came at about 12 weeks were combined into one group, since spike-specific TCR depth and breadth did not differ between the two schedules. TCR sequencing covered fewer than 250 trial participants: 207 given two doses of AZD1222 and 26 given two doses of MenACWY control vaccine. Trial participants were enrolled into age subgroups of 18-55, 56-69 and 70-plus years, which contained around 140, 26 and 57 TCR-sequenced participants, respectively.

There are 17 amino acids in the CDR3, from cysteine to phenylalanine inclusive. Only the CDR3 region is kept as DNA, spanning 51 bases read in frame from base 1. Looking up the germline V gene yields CDR1 MGHRA and CDR2 YSYEKL. The V end loses 2 bases and the J end loses 8 bases, and a stretch of 24 bases separates them. General findings and caveats noted by the study authors: Nearly half of unique spike-specific TCRs reportedly recognized epitopes outside regions mutated in the B.1.351 and B.1.1.7 variants. After two AZD1222 doses, both the breadth and the depth of spike-specific TCRs were significantly higher than at day 0 and than in MenACWY recipients. No day 14 peak-response samples were available, so repertoires were characterized only after the peak T cell response. Conclusions about previously exposed vaccinees are limited because only five or six AZD1222 recipients were SARS-CoV-2 seropositive at baseline. The whole spike protein was spanned by vaccine-associated CD4 TCRs, and dominant responses were seen in regions 160-218 and 743-854. The 56-69-year group was small, and its depth increase did not reach significance, likely because of low power. Participants were mostly white British, with more females than males. The authors suggested clonal diversity may have been underestimated.

Concerning this clone: Its antigen remains unidentified. It has no much larger one-base neighbor in the sample; base qualities were not kept.

Read against the paper, the sample's time point label means: baseline before first vaccination. Vaccinee samples came from UK trials COV001 and COV002, including a single-blind randomized controlled phase 2/3 trial of AZD1222 (ChAdOx1 nCoV-19) in healthy adults. For TCRbeta chain sequencing, PBMC samples from trial participants were taken at day 0 and at day 28 after the second dose. The CDR3 regions of human TCRbeta chains were analyzed by immunosequencing. The published analysis was carried out like this. TCRs in the repertoires were matched against a reference library of SARS-CoV-2-specific TCRs that had been generated with the MIRA antigen-specificity platform. Breadth meant the fraction of unique TCRs that were SARS-CoV-2-associated, whereas depth meant the fraction of total T cells that were SARS-CoV-2-associated. Each spike-specific TCR was assigned to its reactive spike region and to a CD4 or CD8 class using the MIRA data. Log10-transformed breadth and depth values were compared by one-way ANOVA with Sidak's multiple comparisons tests. Not all clones reach the TCRdb copy of this immuneACCESS table, which keeps in-frame sequences only. Checked studies attribute under half of the gap to unresolved V genes and leave the rest unexplained. That table supplies the V and J calls and clone size; D and trimming were determined from the DNA. Present in this sample are around 100,000 clones, over 70% of which were seen just once. More than 6.5% of the sample rests with the top ten.

Sequences were derived from peripheral blood, sampled on day 0 of AZD1222 vaccination. The rearranged chain carries TRBV4-1 and TRBJ1-2, with an unclear D gene assignment. The sequence derives from an adult in good health. The CDR3 loop reads CASSQNSPLFRTEGYTF. In nucleotides, the sequence is TGCGCCAGCAGCCAAAACTCTCCCCTATTCCGTACGGAAGGCTACACCTTC.